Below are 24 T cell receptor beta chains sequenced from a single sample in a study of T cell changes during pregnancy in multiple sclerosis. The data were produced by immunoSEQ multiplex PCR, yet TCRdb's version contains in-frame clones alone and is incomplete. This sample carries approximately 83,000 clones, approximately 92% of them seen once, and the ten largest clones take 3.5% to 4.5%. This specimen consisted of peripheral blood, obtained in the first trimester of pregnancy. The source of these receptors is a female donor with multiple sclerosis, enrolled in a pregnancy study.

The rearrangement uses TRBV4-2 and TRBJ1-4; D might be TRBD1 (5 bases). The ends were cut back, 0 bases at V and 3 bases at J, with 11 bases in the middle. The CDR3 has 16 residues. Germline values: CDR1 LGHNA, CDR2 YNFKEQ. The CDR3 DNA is TGTGCCAGCAGCCAAGATCCCACAGGCTCTAATGAAAAACTGTTTTTT. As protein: CASSQDPTGSNEKLFF.

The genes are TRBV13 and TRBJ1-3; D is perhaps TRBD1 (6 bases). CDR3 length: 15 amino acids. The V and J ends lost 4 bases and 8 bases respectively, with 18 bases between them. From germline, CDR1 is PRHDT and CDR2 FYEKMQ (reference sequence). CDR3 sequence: CASSSSITGMDTIYF. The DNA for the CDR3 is TGTGCCAGCAGCTCTAGCATCACAGGGATGGACACCATATATTTT.

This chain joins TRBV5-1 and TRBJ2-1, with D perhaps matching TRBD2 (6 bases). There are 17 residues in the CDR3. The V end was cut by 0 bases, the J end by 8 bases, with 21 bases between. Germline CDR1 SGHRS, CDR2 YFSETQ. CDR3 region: CASSLGGLINSGDEQFF. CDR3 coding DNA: TGCGCCAGCAGCTTGGGTGGTTTGATTAATTCGGGAGATGAGCAGTTCTTC.

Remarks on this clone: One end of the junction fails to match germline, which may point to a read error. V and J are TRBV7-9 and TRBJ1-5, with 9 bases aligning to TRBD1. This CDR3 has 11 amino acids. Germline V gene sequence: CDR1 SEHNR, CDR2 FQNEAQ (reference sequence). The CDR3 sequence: CASSSGTGLTW. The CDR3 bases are TGTGCCAGCAGTTCCGGGACAGGGCTTACTTGG.

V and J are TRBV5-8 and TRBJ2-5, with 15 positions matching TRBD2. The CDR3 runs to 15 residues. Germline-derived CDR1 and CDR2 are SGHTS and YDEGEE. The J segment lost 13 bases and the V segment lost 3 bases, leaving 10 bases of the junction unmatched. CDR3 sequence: CASSSGLAGGPPLYF. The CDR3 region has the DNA TGTGCCAGCAGCTCGGGACTAGCGGGGGGCCCGCCGCTGTACTTC.

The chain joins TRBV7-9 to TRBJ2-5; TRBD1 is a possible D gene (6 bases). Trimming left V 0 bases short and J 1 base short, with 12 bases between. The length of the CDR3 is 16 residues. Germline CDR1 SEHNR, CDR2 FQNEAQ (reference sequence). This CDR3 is CASSLAPGRGQETQYF. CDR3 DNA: TGTGCCAGCAGCTTAGCCCCAGGCAGGGGCCAAGAGACCCAGTACTTC.

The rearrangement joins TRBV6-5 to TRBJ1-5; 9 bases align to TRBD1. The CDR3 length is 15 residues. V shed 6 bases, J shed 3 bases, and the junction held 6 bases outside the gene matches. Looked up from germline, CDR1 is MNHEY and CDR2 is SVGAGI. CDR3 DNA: TGTGCCAGCAGCTCCGGGACAGGGAACAATCAGCCCCAGCATTTT. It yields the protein CASSSGTGNNQPQHF.

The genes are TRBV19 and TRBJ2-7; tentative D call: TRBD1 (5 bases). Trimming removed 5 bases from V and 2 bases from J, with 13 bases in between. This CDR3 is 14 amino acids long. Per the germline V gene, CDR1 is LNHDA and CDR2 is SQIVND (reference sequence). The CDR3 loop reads CASSSQTVTYEQYF. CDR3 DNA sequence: TGTGCCAGTAGTTCACAGACAGTAACCTACGAGCAGTACTTC.

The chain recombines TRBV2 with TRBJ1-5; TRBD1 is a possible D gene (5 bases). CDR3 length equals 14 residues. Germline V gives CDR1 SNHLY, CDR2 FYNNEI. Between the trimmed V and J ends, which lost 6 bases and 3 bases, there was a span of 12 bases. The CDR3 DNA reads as TGTGCCAGCAGAGAAAGACAGATCAATCAGCCCCAGCATTTT. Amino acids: CASRERQINQPQHF.

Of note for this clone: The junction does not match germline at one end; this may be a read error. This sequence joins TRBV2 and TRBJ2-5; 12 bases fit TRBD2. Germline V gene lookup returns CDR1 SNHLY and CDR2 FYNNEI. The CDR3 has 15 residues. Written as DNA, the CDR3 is TGTGCCAGCATCTCTAGCGGGGGGGCCCAAGGGACCCAGTACTTC. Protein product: CASISSGGAQGTQYF. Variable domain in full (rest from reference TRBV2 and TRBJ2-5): EPEVTQTPSHQVTQMGQEVILRCVPISNHLYFYWYRQILGQKVEFLVSFYNNEISEKSEIFDDQFSVERPDGSNFTLKIRSTKLEDSAMYFCASISSGGAQGTQYFGPGTRLLVL.

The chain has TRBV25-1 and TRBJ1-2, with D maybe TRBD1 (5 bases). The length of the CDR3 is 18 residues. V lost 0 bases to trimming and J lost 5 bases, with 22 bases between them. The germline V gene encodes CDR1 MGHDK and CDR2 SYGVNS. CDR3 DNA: TGTGCCAGCAGTGAATATTACGTAGGGGCCCGCCGGGAGTATGGCTACACCTTC. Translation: CASSEYYVGARREYGYTF.

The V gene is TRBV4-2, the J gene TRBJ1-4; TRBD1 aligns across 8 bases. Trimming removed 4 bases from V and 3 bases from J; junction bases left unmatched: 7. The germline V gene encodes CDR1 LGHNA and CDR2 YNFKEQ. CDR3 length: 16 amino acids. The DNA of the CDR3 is TGTGCCAGCAGCCCTGGACAGGGAGGGCCTAATGAAAAACTGTTTTTT. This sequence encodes CASSPGQGGPNEKLFF.

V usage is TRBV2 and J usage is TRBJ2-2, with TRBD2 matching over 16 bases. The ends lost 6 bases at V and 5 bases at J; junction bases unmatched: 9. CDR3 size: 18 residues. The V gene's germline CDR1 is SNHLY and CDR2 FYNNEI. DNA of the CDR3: TGTGCCAGCAGGCCGCTAGGGACTAGCGGGGGGGAGACCGGGGAGCTGTTTTTT. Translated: CASRPLGTSGGETGELFF.

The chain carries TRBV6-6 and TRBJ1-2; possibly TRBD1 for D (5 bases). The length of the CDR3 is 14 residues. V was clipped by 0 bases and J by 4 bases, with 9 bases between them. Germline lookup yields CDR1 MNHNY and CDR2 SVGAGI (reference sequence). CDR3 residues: CASSYSDRSYGYTF. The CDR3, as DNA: TGTGCCAGCAGTTACTCCGACAGATCCTATGGCTACACCTTC.

CDR3 loop: CASSLSLAGGLSRRQETQYF. The CDR3 nucleotides are TGTGCCAGCAGTTTAAGTCTAGCGGGGGGGCTCAGTCGACGGCAAGAGACCCAGTACTTC. This chain connects TRBV27 to TRBJ2-5; 12 nucleotides agree with TRBD2. The CDR3 contains 20 residues. V was clipped by 2 bases and J by 2 bases; unmatched bases: 15. Germline assignment: CDR1 MNHEY and CDR2 SMNVEV (reference sequence).

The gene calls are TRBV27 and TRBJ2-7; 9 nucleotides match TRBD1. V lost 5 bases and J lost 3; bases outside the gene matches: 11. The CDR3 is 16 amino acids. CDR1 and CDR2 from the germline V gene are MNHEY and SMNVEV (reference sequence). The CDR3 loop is CASSPGTGTYGYEQYF. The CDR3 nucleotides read TGTGCCAGCAGTCCCGGGACAGGGACCTACGGCTACGAGCAGTACTTC.

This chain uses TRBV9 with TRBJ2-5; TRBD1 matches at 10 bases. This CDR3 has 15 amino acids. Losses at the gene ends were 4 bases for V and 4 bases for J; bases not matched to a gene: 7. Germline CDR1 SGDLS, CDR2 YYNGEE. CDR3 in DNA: TGTGCCAGCAGCCCTAGGACAGGGGGTGGAGAGACCCAGTACTTC. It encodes CASSPRTGGGETQYF.

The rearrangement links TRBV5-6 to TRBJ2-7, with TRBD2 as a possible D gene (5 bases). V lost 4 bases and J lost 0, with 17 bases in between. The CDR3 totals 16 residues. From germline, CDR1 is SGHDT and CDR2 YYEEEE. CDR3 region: CASSLALSGASYEQYF. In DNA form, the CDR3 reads TGTGCCAGCAGCCTGGCCCTGAGCGGCGCCTCCTACGAGCAGTACTTC.

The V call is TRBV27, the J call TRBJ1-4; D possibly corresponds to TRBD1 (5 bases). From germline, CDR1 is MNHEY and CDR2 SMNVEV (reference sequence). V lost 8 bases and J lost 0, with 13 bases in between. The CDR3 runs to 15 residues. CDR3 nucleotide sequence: TGTGCCAGCGGCCCAACAGGCCCAACTAATGAAAAACTGTTTTTT. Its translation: CASGPTGPTNEKLFF.

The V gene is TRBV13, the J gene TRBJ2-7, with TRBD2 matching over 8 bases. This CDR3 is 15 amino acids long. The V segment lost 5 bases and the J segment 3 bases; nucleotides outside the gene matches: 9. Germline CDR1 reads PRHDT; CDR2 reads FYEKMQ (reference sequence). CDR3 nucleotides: TGTGCCAGCAGCAGGCCGGGACTAGGTTTCTACGAGCAGTACTTC. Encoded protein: CASSRPGLGFYEQYF. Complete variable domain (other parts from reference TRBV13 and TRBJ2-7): AAGVIQSPRHLIKEKRETATLKCYPIPRHDTVYWYQQGPGQDPQFLISFYEKMQSDKGSIPDRFSAQQFSDYHSELNMSSLELGDSALYFCASSRPGLGFYEQYFGPGTRLTVT.

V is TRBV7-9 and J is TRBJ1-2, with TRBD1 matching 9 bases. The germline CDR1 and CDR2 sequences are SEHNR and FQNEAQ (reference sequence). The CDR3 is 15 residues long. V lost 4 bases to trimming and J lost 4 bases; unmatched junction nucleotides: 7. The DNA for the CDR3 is TGTGCCAGCAGCTCCTCCGGGACAGGGACCTATGGCTACACCTTC. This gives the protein CASSSSGTGTYGYTF.

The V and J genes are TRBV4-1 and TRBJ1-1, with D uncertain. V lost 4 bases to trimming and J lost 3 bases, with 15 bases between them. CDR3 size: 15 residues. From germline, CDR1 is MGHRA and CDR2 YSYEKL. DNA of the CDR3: TGCGCCAGCAGCCGAACAGTAAATCAGGACACTGAAGCTTTCTTT. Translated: CASSRTVNQDTEAFF.

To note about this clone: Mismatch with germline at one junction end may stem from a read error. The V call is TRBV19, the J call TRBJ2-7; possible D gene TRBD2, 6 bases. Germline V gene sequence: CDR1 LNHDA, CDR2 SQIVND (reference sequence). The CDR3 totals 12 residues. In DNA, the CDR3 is TGTGCCAGTAGTGGGGACTCCAACGAGCAGTACTTC. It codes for CASSGDSNEQYF.

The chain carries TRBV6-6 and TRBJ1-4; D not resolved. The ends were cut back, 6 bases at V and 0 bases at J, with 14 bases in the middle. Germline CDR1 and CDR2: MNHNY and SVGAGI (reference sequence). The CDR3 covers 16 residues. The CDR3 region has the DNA TGTGCCAGCAGGGCCTCAGGAGGAGCAACTAATGAAAAACTGTTTTTT. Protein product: CASRASGGATNEKLFF.